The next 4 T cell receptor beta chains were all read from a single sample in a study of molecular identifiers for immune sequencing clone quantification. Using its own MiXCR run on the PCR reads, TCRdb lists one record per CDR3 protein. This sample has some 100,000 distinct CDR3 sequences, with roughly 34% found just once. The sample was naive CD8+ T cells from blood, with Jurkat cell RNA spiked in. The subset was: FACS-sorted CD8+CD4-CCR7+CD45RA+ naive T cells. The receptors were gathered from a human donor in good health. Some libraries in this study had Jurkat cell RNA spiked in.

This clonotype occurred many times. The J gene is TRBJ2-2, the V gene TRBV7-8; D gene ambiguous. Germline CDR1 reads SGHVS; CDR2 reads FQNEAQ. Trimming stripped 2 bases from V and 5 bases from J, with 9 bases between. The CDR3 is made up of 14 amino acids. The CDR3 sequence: CASSLFYSTGELFF. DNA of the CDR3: TGTGCCAGCAGCTTATTCTATTCTACCGGGGAGCTGTTTTTT.

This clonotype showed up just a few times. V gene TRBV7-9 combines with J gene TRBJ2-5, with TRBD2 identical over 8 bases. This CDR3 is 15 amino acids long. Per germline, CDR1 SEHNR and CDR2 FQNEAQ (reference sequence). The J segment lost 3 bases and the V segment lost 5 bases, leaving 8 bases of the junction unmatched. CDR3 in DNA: TGTGCCAGCAGCGCCCGAGCGGGAGTGGAAGAGACCCAGTACTTC. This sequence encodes CASSARAGVEETQYF.

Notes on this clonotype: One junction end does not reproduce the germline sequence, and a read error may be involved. The CDR3 reads CASSRGHILQETQNF. The CDR3 region has the DNA TGTGCCAGCAGCCGGGGACATATATTACAAGAGACCCAGAACTTC. J is TRBJ2-5 and V is TRBV11-2; D is possibly TRBD1 (6 bases). The CDR3 contains 15 residues. Germline V gene lookup returns CDR1 SGHAT and CDR2 FQNNGV.

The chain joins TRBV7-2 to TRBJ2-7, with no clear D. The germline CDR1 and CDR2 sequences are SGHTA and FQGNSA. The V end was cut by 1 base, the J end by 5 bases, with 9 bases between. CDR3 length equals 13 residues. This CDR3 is CASSLDYGNEQYF. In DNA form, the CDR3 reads TGTGCCAGCAGCTTAGATTACGGAAACGAGCAGTACTTC.